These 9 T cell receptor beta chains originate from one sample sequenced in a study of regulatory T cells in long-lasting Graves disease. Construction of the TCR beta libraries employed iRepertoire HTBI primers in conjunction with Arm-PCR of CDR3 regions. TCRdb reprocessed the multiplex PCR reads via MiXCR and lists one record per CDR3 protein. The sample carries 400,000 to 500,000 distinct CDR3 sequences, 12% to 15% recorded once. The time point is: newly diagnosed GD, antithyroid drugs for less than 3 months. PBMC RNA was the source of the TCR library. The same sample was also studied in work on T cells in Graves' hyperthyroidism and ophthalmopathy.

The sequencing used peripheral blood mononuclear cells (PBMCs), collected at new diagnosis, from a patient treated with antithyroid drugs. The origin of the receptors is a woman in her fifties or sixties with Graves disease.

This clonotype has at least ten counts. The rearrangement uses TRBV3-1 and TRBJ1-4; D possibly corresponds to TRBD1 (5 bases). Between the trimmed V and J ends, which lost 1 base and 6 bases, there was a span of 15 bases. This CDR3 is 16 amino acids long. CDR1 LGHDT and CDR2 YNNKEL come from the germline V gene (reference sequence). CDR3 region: CASSQASGPGDEKLFF. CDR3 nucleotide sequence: TGTGCCAGCAGCCAAGCATCAGGCCCGGGGGATGAAAAACTGTTTTTT.

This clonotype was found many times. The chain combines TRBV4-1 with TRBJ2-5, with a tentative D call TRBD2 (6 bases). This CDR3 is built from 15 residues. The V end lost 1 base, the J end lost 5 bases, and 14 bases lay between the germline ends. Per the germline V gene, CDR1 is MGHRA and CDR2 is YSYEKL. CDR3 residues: CASSQVLVAAETQYF. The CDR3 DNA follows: TGCGCCAGCAGCCAAGTATTGGTAGCGGCGGAGACCCAGTACTTC.

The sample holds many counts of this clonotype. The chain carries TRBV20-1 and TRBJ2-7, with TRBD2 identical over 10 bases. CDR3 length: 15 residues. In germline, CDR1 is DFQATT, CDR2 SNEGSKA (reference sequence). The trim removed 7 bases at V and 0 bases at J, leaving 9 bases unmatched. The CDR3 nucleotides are TGCAGTGTTCCATCCGGGACTAGCGCCTCCTACGAGCAGTACTTC. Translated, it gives CSVPSGTSASYEQYF.

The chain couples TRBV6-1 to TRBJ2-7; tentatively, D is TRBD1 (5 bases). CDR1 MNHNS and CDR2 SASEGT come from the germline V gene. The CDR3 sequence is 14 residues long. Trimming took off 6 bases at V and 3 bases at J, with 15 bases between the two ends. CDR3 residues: CASSTDSPLYEQYF. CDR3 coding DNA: TGTGCCAGCAGCACTGACAGTCCCCTCTACGAGCAGTACTTC.

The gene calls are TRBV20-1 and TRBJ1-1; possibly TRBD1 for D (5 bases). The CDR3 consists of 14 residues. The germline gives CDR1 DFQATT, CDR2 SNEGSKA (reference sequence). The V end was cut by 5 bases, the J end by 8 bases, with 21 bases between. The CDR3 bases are TGCAGTGCTCCGACCCGAGCGGGGCTGACAGAAGCTTTCTTT. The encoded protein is CSAPTRAGLTEAFF.

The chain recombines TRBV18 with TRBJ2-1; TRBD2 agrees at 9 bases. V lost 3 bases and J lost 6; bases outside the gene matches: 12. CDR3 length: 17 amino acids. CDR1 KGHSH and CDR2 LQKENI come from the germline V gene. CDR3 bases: TGTGCCAGCTCACCCGCCGGGGGTAGCGGGAGACCCAATGAGCAGTTCTTC. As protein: CASSPAGGSGRPNEQFF.

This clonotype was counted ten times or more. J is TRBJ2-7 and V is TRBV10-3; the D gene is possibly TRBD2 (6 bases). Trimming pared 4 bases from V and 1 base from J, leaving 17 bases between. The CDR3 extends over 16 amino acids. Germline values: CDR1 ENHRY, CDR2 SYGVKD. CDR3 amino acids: CAISGRSEGRSYEQYF. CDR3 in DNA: TGTGCCATCAGTGGCCGCTCGGAGGGCAGGTCCTACGAGCAGTACTTC.

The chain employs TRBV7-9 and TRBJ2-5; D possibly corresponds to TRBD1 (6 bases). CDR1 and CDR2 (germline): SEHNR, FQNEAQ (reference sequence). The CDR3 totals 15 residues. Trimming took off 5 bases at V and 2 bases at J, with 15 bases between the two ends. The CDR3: CASSPGVAKQETQYF. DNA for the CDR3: TGTGCCAGCAGCCCAGGGGTGGCCAAACAAGAGACCCAGTACTTC.

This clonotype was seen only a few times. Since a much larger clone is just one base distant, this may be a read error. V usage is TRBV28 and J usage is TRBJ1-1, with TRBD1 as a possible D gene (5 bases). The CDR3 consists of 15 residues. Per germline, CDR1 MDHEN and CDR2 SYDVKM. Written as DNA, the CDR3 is TGTGCCAGCAGTTTACGGGACTTTATGAACACTGAAGCTCTCTTT. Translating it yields CASSLRDFMNTEALF.